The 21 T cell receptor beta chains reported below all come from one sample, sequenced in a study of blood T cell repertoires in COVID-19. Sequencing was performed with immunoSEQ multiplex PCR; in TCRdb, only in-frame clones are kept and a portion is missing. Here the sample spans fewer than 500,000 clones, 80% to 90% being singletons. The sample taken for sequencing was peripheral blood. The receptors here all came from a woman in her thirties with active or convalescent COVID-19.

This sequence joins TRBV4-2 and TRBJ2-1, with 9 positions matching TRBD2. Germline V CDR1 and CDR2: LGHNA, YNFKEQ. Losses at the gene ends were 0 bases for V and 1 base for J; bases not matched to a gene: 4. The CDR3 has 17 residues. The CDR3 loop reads CASSQDLLAGSYNEQFF. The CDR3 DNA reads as TGTGCCAGCAGCCAAGATCTTCTAGCGGGATCCTACAATGAGCAGTTCTTC.

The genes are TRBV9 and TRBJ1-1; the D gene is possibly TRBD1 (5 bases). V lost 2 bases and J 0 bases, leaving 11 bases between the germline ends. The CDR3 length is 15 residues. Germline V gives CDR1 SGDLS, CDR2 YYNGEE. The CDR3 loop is CASSVSGGMNTEAFF. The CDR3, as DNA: TGTGCCAGCAGCGTGTCGGGGGGGATGAACACTGAAGCTTTCTTT.

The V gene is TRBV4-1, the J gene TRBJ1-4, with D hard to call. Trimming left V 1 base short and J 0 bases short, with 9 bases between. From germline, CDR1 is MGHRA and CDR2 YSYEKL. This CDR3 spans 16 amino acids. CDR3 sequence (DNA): TGCGCCAGCAGCCAAGGCAGGATTGCAACTAATGAAAAACTGTTTTTT. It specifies CASSQGRIATNEKLFF.

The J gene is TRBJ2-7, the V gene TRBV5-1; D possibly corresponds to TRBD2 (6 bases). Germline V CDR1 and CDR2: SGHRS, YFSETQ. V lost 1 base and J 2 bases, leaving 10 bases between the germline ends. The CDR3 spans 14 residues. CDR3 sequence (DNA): TGCGCCAGCAGCTTGCGGGAGAATACCTACGAGCAGTACTTC. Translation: CASSLRENTYEQYF.

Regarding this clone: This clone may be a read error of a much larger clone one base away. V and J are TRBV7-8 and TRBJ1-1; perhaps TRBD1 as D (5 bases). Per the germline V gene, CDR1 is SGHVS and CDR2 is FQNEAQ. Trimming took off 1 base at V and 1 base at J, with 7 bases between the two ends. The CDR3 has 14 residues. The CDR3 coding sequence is TGTGCCAGCAGCTTAGGACAGTCGAACACTGAAGCTTTCTTT. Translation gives CASSLGQSNTEAFF.

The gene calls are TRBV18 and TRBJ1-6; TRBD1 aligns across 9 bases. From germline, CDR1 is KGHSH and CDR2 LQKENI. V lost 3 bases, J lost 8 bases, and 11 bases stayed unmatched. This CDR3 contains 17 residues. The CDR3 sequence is CASSPNQAGTGYSPLHF. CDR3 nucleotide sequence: TGTGCCAGCTCACCCAATCAAGCCGGGACAGGGTATTCACCCCTCCACTTT.

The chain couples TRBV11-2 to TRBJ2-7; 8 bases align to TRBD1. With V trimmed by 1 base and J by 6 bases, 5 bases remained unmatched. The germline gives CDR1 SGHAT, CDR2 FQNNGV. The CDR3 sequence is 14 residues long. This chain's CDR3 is CASSLGTGQFEQYF. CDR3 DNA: TGTGCCAGCAGCTTAGGGACAGGGCAATTCGAGCAGTACTTC.

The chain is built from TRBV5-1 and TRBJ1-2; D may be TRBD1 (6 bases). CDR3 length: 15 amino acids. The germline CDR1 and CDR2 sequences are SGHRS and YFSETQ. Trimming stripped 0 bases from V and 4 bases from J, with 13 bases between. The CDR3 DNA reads TGCGCCAGCAGCTTGGTCCAGGGGACCGTCTATGGCTACACCTTC. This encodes CASSLVQGTVYGYTF.

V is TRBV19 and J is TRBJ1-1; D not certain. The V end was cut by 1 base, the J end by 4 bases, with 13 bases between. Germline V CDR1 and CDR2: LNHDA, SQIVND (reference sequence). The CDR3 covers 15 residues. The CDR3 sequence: CASSIGAGGSTEAFF. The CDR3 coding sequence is TGTGCCAGTAGTATAGGAGCAGGTGGATCCACTGAAGCTTTCTTT.

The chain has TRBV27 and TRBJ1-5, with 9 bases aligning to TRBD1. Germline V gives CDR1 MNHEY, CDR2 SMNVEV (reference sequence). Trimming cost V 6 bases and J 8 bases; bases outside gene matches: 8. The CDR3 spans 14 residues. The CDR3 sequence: CASSLTGGGEPQHF. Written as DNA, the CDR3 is TGTGCCAGCAGCTTAACAGGGGGCGGAGAGCCCCAGCATTTT.

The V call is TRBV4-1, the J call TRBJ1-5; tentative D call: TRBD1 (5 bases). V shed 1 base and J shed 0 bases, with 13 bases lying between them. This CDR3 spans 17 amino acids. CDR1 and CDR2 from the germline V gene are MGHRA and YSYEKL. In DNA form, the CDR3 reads TGCGCCAGCAGCCAAGGGCCAGGGCGATATAGCAATCAGCCCCAGCATTTT. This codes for CASSQGPGRYSNQPQHF.

This chain's CDR3 is CASSDRQGAPGYTF. The CDR3 DNA reads as TGTGCCAGCTCCGACCGACAGGGGGCGCCTGGCTACACCTTC. V gene TRBV27 combines with J gene TRBJ1-2; 10 bases agree with TRBD1. From germline, CDR1 is MNHEY and CDR2 SMNVEV (reference sequence). V was pared by 8 bases and J by 7 bases, with 10 bases of the junction left unmatched. The CDR3 consists of 14 residues.

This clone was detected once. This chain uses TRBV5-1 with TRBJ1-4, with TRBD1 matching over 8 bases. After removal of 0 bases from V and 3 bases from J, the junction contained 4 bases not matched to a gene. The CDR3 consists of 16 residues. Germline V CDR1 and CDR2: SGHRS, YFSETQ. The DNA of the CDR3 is TGCGCCAGCAGCTTGGCAACAGGGGGACCTAATGAAAAACTGTTTTTT. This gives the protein CASSLATGGPNEKLFF.

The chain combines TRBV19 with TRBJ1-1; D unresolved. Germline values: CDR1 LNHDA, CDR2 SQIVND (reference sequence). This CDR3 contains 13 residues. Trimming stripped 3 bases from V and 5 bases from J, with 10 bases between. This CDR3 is CASSIYPGTEAFF. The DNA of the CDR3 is TGTGCCAGTAGTATCTACCCCGGGACTGAAGCTTTCTTT. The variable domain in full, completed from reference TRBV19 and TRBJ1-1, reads DGGITQSPKYLFRKEGQNVTLSCEQNLNHDAMYWYRQDPGQGLRLIYYSQIVNDFQKGDIAEGYSVSREKKESFPLTVTSAQKNPTAFYLCASSIYPGTEAFFGQGTRLTVV.

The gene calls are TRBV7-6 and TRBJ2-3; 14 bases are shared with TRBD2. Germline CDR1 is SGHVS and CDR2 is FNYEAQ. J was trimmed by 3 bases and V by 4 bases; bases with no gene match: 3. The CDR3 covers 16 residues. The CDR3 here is CASSSGLAGATDTQYF. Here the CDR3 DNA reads TGTGCCAGCAGCTCGGGACTAGCGGGAGCAACAGATACGCAGTATTTT.

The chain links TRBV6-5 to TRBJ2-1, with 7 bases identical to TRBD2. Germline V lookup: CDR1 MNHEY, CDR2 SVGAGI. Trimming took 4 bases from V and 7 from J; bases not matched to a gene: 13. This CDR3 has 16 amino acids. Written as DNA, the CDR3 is TGTGCCAGCAGTTTCCAGAGCGGGACGGTAGAGAATGAGCAGTTCTTC. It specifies CASSFQSGTVENEQFF.

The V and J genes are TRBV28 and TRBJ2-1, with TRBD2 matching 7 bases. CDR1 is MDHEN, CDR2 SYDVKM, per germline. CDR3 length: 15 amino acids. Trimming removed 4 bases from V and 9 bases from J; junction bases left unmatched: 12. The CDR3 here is CASSSTGLIVGEQFF. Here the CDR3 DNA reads TGTGCCAGCAGTTCAACGGGACTAATAGTGGGTGAGCAGTTCTTC.

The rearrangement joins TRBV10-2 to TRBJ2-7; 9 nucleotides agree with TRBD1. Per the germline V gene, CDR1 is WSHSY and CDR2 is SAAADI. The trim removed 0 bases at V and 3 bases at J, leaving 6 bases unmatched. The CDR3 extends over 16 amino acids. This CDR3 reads CASSESGGQGSYEQYF. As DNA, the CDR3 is TGCGCCAGCAGTGAGTCGGGAGGACAGGGGAGCTACGAGCAGTACTTC.

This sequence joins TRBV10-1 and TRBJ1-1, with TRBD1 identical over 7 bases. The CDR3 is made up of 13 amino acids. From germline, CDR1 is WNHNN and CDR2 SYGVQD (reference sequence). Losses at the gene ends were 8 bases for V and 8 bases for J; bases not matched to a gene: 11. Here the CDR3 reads CASAAGTVGEAFF. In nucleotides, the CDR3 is TGCGCCAGCGCGGCCGGGACAGTAGGAGAAGCTTTCTTT.

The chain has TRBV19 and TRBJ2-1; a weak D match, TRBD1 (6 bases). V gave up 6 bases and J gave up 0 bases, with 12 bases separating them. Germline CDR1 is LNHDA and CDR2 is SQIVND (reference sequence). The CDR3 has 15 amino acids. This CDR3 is CASRRGTNSYNEQFF. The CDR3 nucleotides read TGTGCCAGTAGGAGGGGGACAAACTCCTACAATGAGCAGTTCTTC. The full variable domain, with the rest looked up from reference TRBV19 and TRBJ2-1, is DGGITQSPKYLFRKEGQNVTLSCEQNLNHDAMYWYRQDPGQGLRLIYYSQIVNDFQKGDIAEGYSVSREKKESFPLTVTSAQKNPTAFYLCASRRGTNSYNEQFFGPGTRLTVL.

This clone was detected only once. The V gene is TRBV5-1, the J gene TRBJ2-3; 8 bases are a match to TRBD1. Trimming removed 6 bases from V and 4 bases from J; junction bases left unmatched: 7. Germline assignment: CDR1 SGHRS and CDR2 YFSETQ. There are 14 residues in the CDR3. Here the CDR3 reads CASTQGANADTQYF. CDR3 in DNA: TGCGCCAGCACGCAGGGGGCGAATGCAGATACGCAGTATTTT. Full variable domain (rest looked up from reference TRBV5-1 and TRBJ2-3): KAGVTQTPRYLIKTRGQQVTLSCSPISGHRSVSWYQQTPGQGLQFLFEYFSETQRNKGNFPGRFSGRQFSNSRSEMNVSTLELGDSALYLCASTQGANADTQYFGPGTRLTVL.